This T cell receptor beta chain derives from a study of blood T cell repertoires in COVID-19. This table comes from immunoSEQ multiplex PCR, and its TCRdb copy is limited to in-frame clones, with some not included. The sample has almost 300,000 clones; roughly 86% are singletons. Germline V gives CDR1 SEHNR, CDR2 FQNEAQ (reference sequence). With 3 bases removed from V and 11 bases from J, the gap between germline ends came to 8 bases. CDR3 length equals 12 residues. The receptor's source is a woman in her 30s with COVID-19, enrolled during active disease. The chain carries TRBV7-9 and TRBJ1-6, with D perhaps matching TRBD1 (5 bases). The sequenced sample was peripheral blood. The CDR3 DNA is TGTGCCAGCAGCTTGACAGTACCACCCCTCCACTTT. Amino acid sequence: CASSLTVPPLHF.